A single T cell receptor beta chain is shown here with its context. Profiled with immunoSEQ multiplex PCR; TCRdb holds only in-frame clones, not every one. The table has approximately 240,000 clones, around 80% seen once. This record comes from a study of blood T cell repertoires in COVID-19. Overall study context: Samples taken during acute and convalescent COVID-19 were collected in the United States, Italy and Spain.

The specimen was peripheral blood. The TCR originated in a woman in her forties with active or convalescent COVID-19.

CDR3: CATSDLRGRGSGNTIYF. For the CDR3, the DNA is TGTGCCACCAGTGATTTGAGGGGCAGGGGGTCTGGAAACACCATATATTTT. The chain links TRBV24-1 to TRBJ1-3, with 7 bases fitting TRBD1. Germline CDR1 is KGHDR and CDR2 is SFDVKD. The CDR3 is 17 amino acids. After removal of 0 bases from V and 1 base from J, the junction contained 5 bases not matched to a gene.